This passage covers 4 T cell receptor beta chains from one sample sequenced in a study of CD8 T cells in ankylosing spondylitis. Study-wide points: What appeared characteristic of ankylosing spondylitis blood was a TCR beta motif of eight highly homologous variants.

TCRdb recomputed calls from the 5' RACE reads with MiXCR, one row per CDR3 protein. This sample has 700,000 to 1,000,000 distinct CDR3 sequences; 12% occur once, and the top ten carry roughly 0.51%. These TCRs' antigens remain unknown. Sequenced sample: blood, either unsorted or a sorted T cell fraction (not recorded which). The receptors were gathered from a male donor with ankylosing spondylitis.

The sample holds a few counts of this clonotype. This chain uses TRBV12-3 or TRBV12-4 with TRBJ2-5; a weak D match, TRBD2 (7 bases). The CDR3 extends over 14 amino acids. V lost 3 bases to trimming and J lost 7 bases, with 15 bases between them. The CDR3 region has the DNA TGTGCCAGCAGTTTGGGGGGGCCTCGCAGGACCCAGTACTTC. It translates to CASSLGGPRRTQYF.

This clonotype has a handful of counts. This CDR3 is CASSDERDRSSYEQYF. DNA for the CDR3: TGTGCCAGCAGTGATGAACGGGACCGGAGCTCCTACGAGCAGTACTTC. The rearrangement uses TRBV12-3 or TRBV12-4 and TRBJ2-7, with D perhaps matching TRBD1 or TRBD2 (5 bases each). V lost 5 bases and J 0 bases, leaving 17 bases between the germline ends. The CDR3 extends over 16 amino acids.

This clonotype was detected ten times or more. The genes are TRBV9 and TRBJ1-2, with a possible D match to TRBD1 (5 bases). Trimming cost V 1 base and J 14 bases, with 18 bases left between them. This CDR3 is built from 13 residues. Looked up from germline, CDR1 is SGDLS and CDR2 is YYNGEE. CDR3 region: CASSVSGTDPSTF. As DNA, the CDR3 is TGTGCCAGCAGCGTATCCGGGACGGATCCCAGTACCTTC.

This clonotype was detected ten times or more. V is TRBV9 and J is TRBJ2-3, with TRBD2 identical over 16 bases. From germline, CDR1 is SGDLS and CDR2 YYNGEE. The CDR3 contains 15 residues. Trimming removed 4 bases from V and 6 bases from J; junction bases left unmatched: 2. CDR3: CASSWGLAGGDTQYF. CDR3 DNA sequence: TGTGCCAGCAGCTGGGGACTAGCGGGGGGGGATACGCAGTATTTT.